The source of this TCR beta chain is a study of blood T cells in healthy people across ages (dated by TCRdb to between 2014 and 2017). Regarding the complete study: Template switching captured roughly one uniquely barcoded TCR beta cDNA molecule per two T cells in model experiments. To track age-related changes in TCR beta repertoire diversity, the study relied on deep sequencing normalized with unique cDNA molecular identifiers. The donors were split into four age groups: young (average around 15 years), middle-aged (39), aged (about 56) and long-lived (about 74). To avoid experimental bias, donors of different ages were distributed randomly across sequencing lanes. Two additional independent replicas of 1 million unique cDNA reads from the same blood draw were analyzed for two donors (one aged 18 to 30 and one aged 80 or older).

Turning to this clonotype: This receptor's antigen is unknown. Nothing much larger sits one base from this clone, and base qualities are not available.

V is pruned by 0 bases and J by 4 bases, leaving 6 bases of the junction without a gene match. The CDR3 sequence holds 16 residues, the cysteine and phenylalanine included. The retained sequence is limited to the CDR3, 48 bases, with the frame set at the first base. CDR1 and CDR2 are read off the germline V gene as SGDLS and YYNGEE. General findings and caveats noted by the study authors: The percentage of naive T cells measured by flow cytometry correlated strongly with observed TCR beta diversity. Observed TCR beta diversity per million T cells fell roughly linearly with age, and a significant reduction was already apparent by age around 40. Compared with the aged group, the long-lived group had more naive CD4+ T cells, fewer expanded clones and increased TCR diversity, a pattern suggesting age selection. Estimates of total diversity based on one million sequenced T cells were considered lower bounds and underestimates. Because donor CMV infection status was unknown, age-related changes in expanded clonotypes were potentially confounded. Conclusive comparison of naive and antigen-experienced compartments was prevented by the profiling of bulk unsorted PBMCs.

The library was generated by 5' RACE. Sequencing used an Illumina HiSeq 2500. The second PCR ran for about 6 to 12 cycles and used a J-beta primer mix along with a sample-barcoded 5' primer. A template-switch 5' adaptor carrying 12 random nucleotides introduced a unique molecular identifier onto each TCR beta cDNA molecule. Each sample yielded at least 3 million CDR3-containing paired-end reads. All of the RNA was converted into first-strand cDNA using the Mint cDNA synthesis kit, with a TRBC-specific oligonucleotide serving as the primer. Following uracil-DNA glycosylase treatment, all cDNA underwent a first 18-cycle PCR with the universal primers M1SS and BC2_uni_R. In the original analysis: Each sample was normalized by randomly selecting 1 million high-quality reads, each carrying a distinct molecular identifier. Instead of being binned into consensus sequences, reads that shared molecular identifiers were thrown out. MiTCR, run with a Q25 quality threshold and the strictest error-elimination algorithm, handled CDR3 identification, clonotype clustering and error correction. A nonparametric unseen species model with Euler transformation was used to estimate a lower bound on total TCR beta diversity. The public reads were reprocessed in TCRdb via fastp at Q25 and MiXCR, keeping in-frame beta chains. Every entry covers one CDR3 protein and lists the most common genes and DNA from its rows. In this record, the V and J calls reflect TCRdb's handling and not the investigators' own analysis. A total of around 1,100,000 distinct CDR3 sequences appear in this sample, around two fifths of them only once. Around 13% of the sample lies in the top ten.

Systemically healthy Caucasian individuals from Russia, about 38 in total and aged 6 to 90 years, were included as donors. Each donor gave about 9.2 milliliters of peripheral blood, drawn into EDTA-treated Vacutainer tubes. PBMCs were isolated by Ficoll-Paque density-gradient centrifugation, with at least 6.5 million obtained per sample. Total RNA was extracted from PBMCs with Trizol reagent, with at least 5 micrograms obtained per sample. The percentages of naive CD45RAhigh/CD27high T cells were determined by flow cytometry on a PBMC aliquot from every donor. Sequencing was done on a sample of blood. The origin of this receptor is a man aged 18 to 29 in good health. The rearrangement combines TRBV9 with TRBJ2-3, with 9 central nucleotides matching TRBD2. The CDR3 amino acid sequence is: CASSVEGRGGPDTQYF. The nucleotide sequence reads TGTGCCAGCAGCGTAGAGGGGCGGGGGGGCCCAGATACGCAGTATTTT.